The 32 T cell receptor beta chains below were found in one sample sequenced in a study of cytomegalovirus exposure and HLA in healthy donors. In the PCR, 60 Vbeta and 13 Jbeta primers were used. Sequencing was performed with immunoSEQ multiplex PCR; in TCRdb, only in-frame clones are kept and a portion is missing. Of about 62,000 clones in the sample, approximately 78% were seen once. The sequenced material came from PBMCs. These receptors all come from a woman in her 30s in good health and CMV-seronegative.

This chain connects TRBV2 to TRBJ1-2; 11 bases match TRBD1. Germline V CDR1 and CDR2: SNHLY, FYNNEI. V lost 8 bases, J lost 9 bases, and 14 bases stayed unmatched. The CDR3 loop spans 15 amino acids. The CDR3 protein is CASSGTGQGGSRYTF. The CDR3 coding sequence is TGTGCCAGCTCGGGGACGGGACAGGGGGGGAGCCGCTACACCTTC.

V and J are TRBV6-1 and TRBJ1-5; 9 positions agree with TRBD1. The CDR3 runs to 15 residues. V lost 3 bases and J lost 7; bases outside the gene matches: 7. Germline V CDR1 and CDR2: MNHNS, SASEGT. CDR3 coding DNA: TGTGCCAGCAGTGACCTACAGGGGGCAGGGCAGCCCCAGCATTTT. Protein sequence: CASSDLQGAGQPQHF.

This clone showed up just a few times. The CDR3 bases are TGTGCCAGCAGTTCCACGGCGGATCGCGGCTACACCTTC. It specifies CASSSTADRGYTF. This chain joins TRBV6-5 and TRBJ1-2; D call uncertain. V was clipped by 4 bases and J by 8 bases, with 14 bases between them. Germline assignment: CDR1 MNHEY and CDR2 SVGAGI. CDR3 length: 13 residues.

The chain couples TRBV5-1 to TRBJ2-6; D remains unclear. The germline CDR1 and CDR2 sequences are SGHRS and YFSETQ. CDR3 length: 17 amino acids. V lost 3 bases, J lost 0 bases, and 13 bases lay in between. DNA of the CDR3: TGCGCCAGCAGCTCGGAGATGCCCGGCTCTGGGGCCAACGTCCTGACTTTC. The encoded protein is CASSSEMPGSGANVLTF.

The CDR3 bases are TGTGCCAGCAGAAACCCGGGACACCCCCAGCAGTACTTC. This sequence encodes CASRNPGHPQQYF. V and J are TRBV2 and TRBJ2-7; tentatively, D is TRBD1 (6 bases). In germline, CDR1 is SNHLY, CDR2 FYNNEI. Deletions cut 6 bases from V and 8 bases from J, with 17 bases between. The CDR3 is 13 amino acids.

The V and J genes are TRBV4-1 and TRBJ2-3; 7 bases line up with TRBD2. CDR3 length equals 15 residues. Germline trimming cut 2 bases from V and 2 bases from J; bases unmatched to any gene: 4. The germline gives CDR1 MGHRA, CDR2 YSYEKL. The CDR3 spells CASSQLGLPTDTQYF. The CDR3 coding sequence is TGCGCCAGCAGCCAACTGGGACTACCCACAGATACGCAGTATTTT.

The DNA of the CDR3 is TGTGCCAGCAGACCCGACAGGGGGCCTTCCTACGAGCAGTACTTC. Translation gives CASRPDRGPSYEQYF. The chain carries TRBV6-5 and TRBJ2-5; 10 nucleotides align to TRBD1. The DNA end is a closer match to TRBJ2-7, so the J assignment may be wrong. Germline values: CDR1 MNHEY, CDR2 SVGAGI. The CDR3 is 15 amino acids.

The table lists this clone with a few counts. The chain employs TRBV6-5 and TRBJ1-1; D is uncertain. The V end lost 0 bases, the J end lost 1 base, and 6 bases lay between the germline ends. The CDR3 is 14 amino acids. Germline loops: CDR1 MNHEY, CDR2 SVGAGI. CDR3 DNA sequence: TGTGCCAGCAGTTACTCGCTAGAGAACACTGAAGCTTTCTTT. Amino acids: CASSYSLENTEAFF.

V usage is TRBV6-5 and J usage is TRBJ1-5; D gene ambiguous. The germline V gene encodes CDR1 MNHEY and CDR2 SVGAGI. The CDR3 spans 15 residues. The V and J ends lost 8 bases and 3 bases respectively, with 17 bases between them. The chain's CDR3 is CASSFSASINQPQHF. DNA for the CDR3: TGTGCCAGCTCCTTCAGTGCCAGTATCAATCAGCCCCAGCATTTT.

CDR3 region: CASSLVSGREFF. CDR3 nucleotide sequence: TGTGCCAGCAGCTTGGTTTCGGGGAGGGAGTTCTTC. The gene calls are TRBV5-6 and TRBJ2-1; 7 bases are a match to TRBD2. The junction had 5 bases not matched to a gene; V was cut back by 0 bases and J by 14 bases. Germline loops: CDR1 SGHDT, CDR2 YYEEEE. The CDR3 is made up of 12 amino acids.

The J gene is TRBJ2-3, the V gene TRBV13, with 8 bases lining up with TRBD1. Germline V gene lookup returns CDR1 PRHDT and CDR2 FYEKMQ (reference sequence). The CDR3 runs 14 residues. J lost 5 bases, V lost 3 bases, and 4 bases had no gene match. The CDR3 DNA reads TGTGCCAGCAGCTTTGACAGGGGTGGAGATACGCAGTATTTT. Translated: CASSFDRGGDTQYF.

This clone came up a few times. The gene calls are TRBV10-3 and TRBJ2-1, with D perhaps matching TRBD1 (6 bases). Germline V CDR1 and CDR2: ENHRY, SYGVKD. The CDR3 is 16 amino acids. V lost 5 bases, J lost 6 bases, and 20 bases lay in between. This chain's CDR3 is CAISNLDRPSTNEQFF. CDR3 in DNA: TGTGCCATCAGTAACCTCGACAGGCCCAGTACCAATGAGCAGTTCTTC.

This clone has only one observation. CDR3 in amino acids: CAWSVRGQGHSHQPQHF. The CDR3 nucleotides are TGTGCCTGGAGTGTACGTGGACAGGGGCATTCCCATCAGCCCCAGCATTTT. This chain uses TRBV30 with TRBJ1-5; the match to TRBD1 covers 9 bases. With 0 bases clipped from V and 5 bases from J, the junction kept 11 bases outside the gene matches. CDR3 length equals 17 residues. Germline V CDR1 and CDR2: GTSNPN, SVGIG (reference sequence).

The CDR3 nucleotides read TGTGCCAGCAGCCGGGACACTAACACTGAAGCTTTCTTT. It is translated as CASSRDTNTEAFF. The V call is TRBV14, the J call TRBJ1-1, with a tentative D call TRBD1 (6 bases). The CDR3 loop spans 13 amino acids. Germline V gives CDR1 SGHDN, CDR2 FVKESK. Trimming took 4 bases from V and 2 from J, leaving 8 bases between them.

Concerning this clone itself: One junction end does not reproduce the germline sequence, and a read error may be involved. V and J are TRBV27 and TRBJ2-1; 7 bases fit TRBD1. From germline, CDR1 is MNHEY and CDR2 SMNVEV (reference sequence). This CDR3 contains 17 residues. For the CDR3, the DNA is TGTGCCAGCAGTTTATCGAGAGGGACAGTAAATTACAATGAGCAGCTCTTC. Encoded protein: CASSLSRGTVNYNEQLF.

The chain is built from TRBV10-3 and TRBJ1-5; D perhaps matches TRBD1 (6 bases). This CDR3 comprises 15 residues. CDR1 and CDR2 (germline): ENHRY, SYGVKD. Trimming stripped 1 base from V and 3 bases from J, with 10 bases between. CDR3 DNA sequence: TGTGCCATCAGTGAGTTGACAGGCCCCAATCAGCCCCAGCATTTT. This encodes CAISELTGPNQPQHF.

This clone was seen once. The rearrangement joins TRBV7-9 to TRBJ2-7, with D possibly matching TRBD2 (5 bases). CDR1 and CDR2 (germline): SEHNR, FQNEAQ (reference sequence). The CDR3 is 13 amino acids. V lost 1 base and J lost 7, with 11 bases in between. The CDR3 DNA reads TGTGCCAGCAGCTTAGACCCCTCGGGGGAGCAGTACTTC. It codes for CASSLDPSGEQYF.

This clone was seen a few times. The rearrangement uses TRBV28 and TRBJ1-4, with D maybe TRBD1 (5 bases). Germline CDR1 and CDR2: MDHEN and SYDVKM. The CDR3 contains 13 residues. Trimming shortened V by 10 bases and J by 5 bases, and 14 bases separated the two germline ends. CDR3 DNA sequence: TGTGCCACCAACGGACAACCGAATGAAAAACTGTTTTTT. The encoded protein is CATNGQPNEKLFF.

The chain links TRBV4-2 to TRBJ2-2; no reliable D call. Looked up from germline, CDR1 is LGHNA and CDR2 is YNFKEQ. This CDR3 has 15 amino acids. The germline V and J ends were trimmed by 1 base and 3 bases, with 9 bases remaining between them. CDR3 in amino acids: CASSQGHRDTGELFF. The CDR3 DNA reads TGTGCCAGCAGCCAAGGTCACAGAGACACCGGGGAGCTGTTTTTT.

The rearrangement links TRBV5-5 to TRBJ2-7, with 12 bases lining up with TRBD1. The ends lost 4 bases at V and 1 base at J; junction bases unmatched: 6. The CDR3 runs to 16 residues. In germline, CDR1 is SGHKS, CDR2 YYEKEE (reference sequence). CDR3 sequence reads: CASSPGTGGTSYEQYF. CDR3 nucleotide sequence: TGTGCCAGCAGCCCGGGGACAGGGGGCACTTCCTACGAGCAGTACTTC.

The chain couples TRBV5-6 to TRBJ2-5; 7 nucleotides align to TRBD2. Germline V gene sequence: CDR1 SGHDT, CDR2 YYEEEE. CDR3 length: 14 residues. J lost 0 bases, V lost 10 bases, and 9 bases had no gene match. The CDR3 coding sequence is TGTGCCTACTCTCTTGCGGGGGACCAAGAGACCCAGTACTTC. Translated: CAYSLAGDQETQYF.

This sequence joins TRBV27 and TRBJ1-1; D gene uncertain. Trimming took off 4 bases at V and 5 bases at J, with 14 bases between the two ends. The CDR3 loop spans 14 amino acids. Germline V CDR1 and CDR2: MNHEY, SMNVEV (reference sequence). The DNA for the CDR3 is TGTGCCAGCAGTTCCCCAGGCCCGTGGACTGAAGCTTTCTTT. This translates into CASSSPGPWTEAFF.

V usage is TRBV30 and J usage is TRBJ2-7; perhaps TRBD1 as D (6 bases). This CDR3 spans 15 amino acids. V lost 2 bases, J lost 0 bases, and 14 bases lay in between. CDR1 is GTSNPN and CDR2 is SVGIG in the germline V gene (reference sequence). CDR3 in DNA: TGTGCCTGGAGTAAGACAGGTGCACCCTCCTACGAGCAGTACTTC. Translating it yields CAWSKTGAPSYEQYF.

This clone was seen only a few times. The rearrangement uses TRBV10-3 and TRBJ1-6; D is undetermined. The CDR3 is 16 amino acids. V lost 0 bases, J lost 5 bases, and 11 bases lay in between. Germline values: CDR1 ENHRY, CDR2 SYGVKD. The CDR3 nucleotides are TGTGCCATCAGTGAGTCGCCCGGGAGGCATAATTCACCCCTCCACTTT. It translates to CAISESPGRHNSPLHF.

Here the CDR3 DNA reads TGCGCCAGCAGCTTGGGACAGGGAGACTCCTACGAGCAGTACTTC. It is translated as CASSLGQGDSYEQYF. The gene calls are TRBV5-1 and TRBJ2-7; the match to TRBD1 covers 7 bases. V dropped 0 bases and J dropped 0; count of bases not matched to a gene: 3. The germline V gene has CDR1 SGHRS and CDR2 YFSETQ. The CDR3 extends over 15 amino acids.

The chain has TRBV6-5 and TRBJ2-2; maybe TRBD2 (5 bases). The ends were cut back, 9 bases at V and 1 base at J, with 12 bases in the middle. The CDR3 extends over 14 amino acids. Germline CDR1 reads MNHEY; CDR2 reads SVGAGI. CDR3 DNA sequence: TGTGCCAGTGTGCGGGCATGGAACACCGGGGAGCTGTTTTTT. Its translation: CASVRAWNTGELFF.

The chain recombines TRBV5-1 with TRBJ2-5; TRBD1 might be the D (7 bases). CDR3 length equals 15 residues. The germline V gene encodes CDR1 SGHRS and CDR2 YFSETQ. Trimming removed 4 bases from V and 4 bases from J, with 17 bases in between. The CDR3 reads CASSGGTARGETQYF. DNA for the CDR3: TGCGCCAGCAGCGGCGGGACAGCCCGGGGAGAGACCCAGTACTTC.

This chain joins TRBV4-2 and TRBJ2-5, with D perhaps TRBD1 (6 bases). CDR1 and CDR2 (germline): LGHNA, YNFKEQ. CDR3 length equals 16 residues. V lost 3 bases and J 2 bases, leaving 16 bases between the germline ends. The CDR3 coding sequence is TGTGCCAGCAGCCATTTTAAAAGGGGGTGTCAAGAGACCCAGTACTTC. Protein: CASSHFKRGCQETQYF.

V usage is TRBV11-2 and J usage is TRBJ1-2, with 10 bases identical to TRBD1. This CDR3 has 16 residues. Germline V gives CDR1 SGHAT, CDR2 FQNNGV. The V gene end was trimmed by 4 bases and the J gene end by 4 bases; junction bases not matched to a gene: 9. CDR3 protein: CASSSSRQGARYGYTF. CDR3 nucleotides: TGTGCCAGCAGCTCCTCCCGACAGGGGGCGCGCTATGGCTACACCTTC.

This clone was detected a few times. The CDR3 loop is CASRSTGSSYEQYF. The DNA for the CDR3 is TGTGCCAGTAGAAGTACAGGGAGCTCCTACGAGCAGTACTTC. V usage is TRBV19 and J usage is TRBJ2-7; D is possibly TRBD1 (6 bases). Germline loops: CDR1 LNHDA, CDR2 SQIVND (reference sequence). V was pared by 6 bases and J by 0 bases, with 12 bases between. This CDR3 has 14 residues.

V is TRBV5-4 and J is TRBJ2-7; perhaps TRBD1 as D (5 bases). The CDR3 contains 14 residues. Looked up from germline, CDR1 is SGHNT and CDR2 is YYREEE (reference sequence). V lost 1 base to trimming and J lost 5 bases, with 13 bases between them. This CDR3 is CASSLQHRPNEQYF. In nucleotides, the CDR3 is TGTGCCAGCAGCTTGCAGCACAGGCCCAACGAGCAGTACTTC.

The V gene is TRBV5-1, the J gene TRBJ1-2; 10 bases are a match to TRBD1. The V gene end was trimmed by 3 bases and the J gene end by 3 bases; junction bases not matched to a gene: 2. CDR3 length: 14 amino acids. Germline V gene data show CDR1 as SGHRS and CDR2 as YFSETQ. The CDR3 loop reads CASSSGTGDYGYTF. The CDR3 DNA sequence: TGCGCCAGCAGCTCCGGGACAGGGGACTATGGCTACACCTTC.